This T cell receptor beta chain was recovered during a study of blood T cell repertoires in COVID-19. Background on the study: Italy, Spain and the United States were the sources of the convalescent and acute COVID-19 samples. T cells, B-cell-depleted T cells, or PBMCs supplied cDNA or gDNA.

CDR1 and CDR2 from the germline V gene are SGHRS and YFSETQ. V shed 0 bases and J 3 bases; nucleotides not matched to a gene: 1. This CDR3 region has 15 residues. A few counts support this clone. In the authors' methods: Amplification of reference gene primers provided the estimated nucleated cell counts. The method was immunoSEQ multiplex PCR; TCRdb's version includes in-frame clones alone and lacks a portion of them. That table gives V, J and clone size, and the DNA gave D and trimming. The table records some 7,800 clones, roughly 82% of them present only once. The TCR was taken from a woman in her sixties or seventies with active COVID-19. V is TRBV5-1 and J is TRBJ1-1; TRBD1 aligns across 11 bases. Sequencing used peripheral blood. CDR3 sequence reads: CASSLGGQGDTEAFF. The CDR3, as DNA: TGCGCCAGCAGCTTGGGGGGACAGGGGGACACTGAAGCTTTCTTT.